This T cell receptor beta chain comes out of a study of identical twins. The CDR3 totals 14 residues. Per the germline V gene, CDR1 is MGHDK and CDR2 is SYGVNS. V was trimmed by 1 base and J by 2 bases, leaving 6 bases between them. cDNA molecules carried unique molecular identifiers, and template switching added a universal primer site. Each CDR3 protein is one row after TCRdb ran MiXCR on the 5' RACE reads. The profile shows approximately 1.8 million distinct CDR3 sequences, more than 30% of them singletons. Findings of the study overall: The same donors were not followed; conclusions instead depended on cross-sectional statistical analysis. Where beta out-of-frame sequences were concerned, excess twin sharing was weaker. Insertions ran lower in abundant cord blood beta clonotypes, though not in memory repertoires.

This clonotype was picked up one time. Antigen specificity is unknown. Sequencing input: cord blood. The source of this sequence is a newborn girl in good health. This chain connects TRBV25-1 to TRBJ1-5; perhaps TRBD1 as D (6 bases). CDR3 nucleotides: TGTGCCAGCAGTGAATGGACAGGCAATCAGCCCCAGCATTTT. This encodes CASSEWTGNQPQHF.